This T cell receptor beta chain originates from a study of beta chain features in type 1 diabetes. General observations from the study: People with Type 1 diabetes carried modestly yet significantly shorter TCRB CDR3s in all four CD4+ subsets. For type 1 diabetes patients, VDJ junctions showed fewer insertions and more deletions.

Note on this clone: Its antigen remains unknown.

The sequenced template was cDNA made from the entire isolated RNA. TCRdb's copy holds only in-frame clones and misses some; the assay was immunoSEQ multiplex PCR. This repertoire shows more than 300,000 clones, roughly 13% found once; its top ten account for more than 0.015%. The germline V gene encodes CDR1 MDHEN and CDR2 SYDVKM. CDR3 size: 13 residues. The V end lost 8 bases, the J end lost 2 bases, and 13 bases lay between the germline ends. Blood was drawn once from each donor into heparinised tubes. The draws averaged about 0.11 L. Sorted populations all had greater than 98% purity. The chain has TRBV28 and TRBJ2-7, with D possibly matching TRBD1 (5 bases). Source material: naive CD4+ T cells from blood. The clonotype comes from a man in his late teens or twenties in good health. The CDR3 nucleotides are TGTGCCAGCGGGGCAATCCAAACCTACGAGCAGTACTTC. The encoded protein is CASGAIQTYEQYF. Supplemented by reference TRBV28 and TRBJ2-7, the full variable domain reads DVKVTQSSRYLVKRTGEKVFLECVQDMDHENMFWYRQDPGLGLRLIYFSYDVKMKEKGDIPEGYSVSREKKERFSLILESASTNQTSMYLCASGAIQTYEQYFGPGTRLTVT.